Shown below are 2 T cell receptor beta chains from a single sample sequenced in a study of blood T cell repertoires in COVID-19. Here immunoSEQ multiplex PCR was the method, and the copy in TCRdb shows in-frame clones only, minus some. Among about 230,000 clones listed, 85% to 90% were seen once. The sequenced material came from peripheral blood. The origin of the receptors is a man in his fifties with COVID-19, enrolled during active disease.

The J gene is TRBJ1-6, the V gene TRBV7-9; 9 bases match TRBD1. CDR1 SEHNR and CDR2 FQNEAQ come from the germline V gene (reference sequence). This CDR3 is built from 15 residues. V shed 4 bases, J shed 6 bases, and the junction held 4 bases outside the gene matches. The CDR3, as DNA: TGTGCCAGCAGCTCGAGGACAGGGGTTAATTCACCCCTCCACTTT. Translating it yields CASSSRTGVNSPLHF. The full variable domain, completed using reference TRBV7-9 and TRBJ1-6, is DTGVSQNPRHKITKRGQNVTFRCDPISEHNRLYWYRQTLGQGPEFLTYFQNEAQLEKSRLLSDRFSAERPKGSFSTLEIQRTEQGDSAMYLCASSSRTGVNSPLHFGNGTRLTVT.

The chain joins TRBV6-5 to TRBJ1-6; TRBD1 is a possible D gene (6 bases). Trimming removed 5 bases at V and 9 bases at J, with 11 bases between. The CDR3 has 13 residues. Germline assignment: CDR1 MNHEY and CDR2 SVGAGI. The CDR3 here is CASSQGNLSPLHF. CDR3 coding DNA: TGTGCCAGCAGTCAGGGGAATCTTTCACCCCTCCACTTT.